The 14 T cell receptor beta chains presented below share a single source sample, sequenced in a study of blood T cells in healthy people across ages. Combining a sample-barcoded 5' primer with a J-beta primer mix, a second PCR ran for about 7 to 11 cycles. MiXCR was run by TCRdb on the 5' RACE reads, yielding one entry per CDR3 protein. The profile shows roughly 1.5 million distinct CDR3 sequences, under 55% of them singletons. The sequencing input was blood. These TCRs come from a woman between 18 and 29 years old in good health.

V usage is TRBV5-1 and J usage is TRBJ1-2; 7 positions agree with TRBD1. Germline V CDR1 and CDR2: SGHRS, YFSETQ. The CDR3 is 16 residues long. V lost 4 bases, J lost 4 bases, and 13 bases stayed unmatched. The chain's CDR3 is CASSDFAGTAAYGYTF. DNA for the CDR3: TGCGCCAGCAGCGACTTTGCCGGGACAGCAGCCTATGGCTACACCTTC.

The chain uses TRBV5-1 and TRBJ2-1; the D is unclear. The germline CDR1 and CDR2 sequences are SGHRS and YFSETQ. The V and J ends lost 1 base and 7 bases respectively, with 15 bases between them. The CDR3 has 15 residues. CDR3 sequence (DNA): TGCGCCAGCAGCTTGAATCCCGATCCGGGTAATGAGCAGTTCTTC. Its protein product is CASSLNPDPGNEQFF.

The chain is built from TRBV12-3 or TRBV12-4 and TRBJ1-1; 9 bases map to TRBD1. This CDR3 comprises 13 residues. After removal of 7 bases from V and 5 bases from J, the junction contained 5 bases not matched to a gene. CDR3: CASIGTGYTEAFF. The CDR3 bases are TGTGCCAGCATCGGGACAGGGTATACTGAAGCTTTCTTT.

This clonotype showed up just a few times. CDR3 nucleotide sequence: TGCAGTGCTAGACCCGGGACAGGGGTTGTTGAAAAACTGTTTTTT. Translation gives CSARPGTGVVEKLFF. V gene TRBV20-1 combines with J gene TRBJ1-4; TRBD1 matches 10 bases. Germline-derived CDR1 and CDR2 are DFQATT and SNEGSKA (reference sequence). The CDR3 totals 15 residues. V trimming: 2 bases; J trimming: 7 bases; junction bases outside the gene matches: 7.

This clonotype was seen only a few times. The chain recombines TRBV11-2 with TRBJ2-7; D uncertain. Near its end, the DNA agrees better with TRBJ2-5, so the J call may be wrong. Per the germline V gene, CDR1 is SGHAT and CDR2 is FQNNGV. This CDR3 has 14 amino acids. The CDR3 loop reads CASSSITVGETQYF. The CDR3 DNA reads as TGTGCCAGCAGCTCCATAACGGTCGGGGAGACCCAGTACTTC.

The chain uses TRBV11-2 and TRBJ2-5, with D perhaps matching TRBD2 (7 bases). V gave up 4 bases and J gave up 2 bases, with 17 bases separating them. This CDR3 is 16 amino acids long. From germline, CDR1 is SGHAT and CDR2 FQNNGV. The CDR3 sequence is CASSYLWGGQQETQYF. The DNA for the CDR3 is TGTGCCAGCAGCTACCTGTGGGGGGGCCAGCAAGAGACCCAGTACTTC.

This clonotype showed up many times. This chain links TRBV12-3 or TRBV12-4 with TRBJ2-1; unclear D gene. The germline V and J ends were trimmed by 4 bases and 5 bases, with 3 bases remaining between them. The CDR3 is made up of 11 amino acids. This chain's CDR3 is CASSSNNEQFF. CDR3 DNA sequence: TGTGCCAGCAGTTCAAACAATGAGCAGTTCTTC.

The sample holds a few counts of this clonotype. The CDR3 DNA is TGTGCCAGCAGCAGAGTACGACAGGGTCTCGTCTACAATGAGCAGTTCTTC. Its protein is CASSRVRQGLVYNEQFF. This chain uses TRBV14 with TRBJ2-1, with 7 bases aligning to TRBD1. The V gene end was trimmed by 5 bases and the J gene end by 3 bases; junction bases not matched to a gene: 13. Germline values: CDR1 SGHDN, CDR2 FVKESK. The CDR3 totals 17 residues. Together with reference TRBV14 and TRBJ2-1, the CDR3 gives the full variable domain: EAGVTQFPSHSVIEKGQTVTLRCDPISGHDNLYWYRRVMGKEIKFLLHFVKESKQDESGMPNNRFLAERTGGTYSTLKVQPAELEDSGVYFCASSRVRQGLVYNEQFFGPGTRLTVL.

Note on this clonotype: A clone one base away is much larger, so this may be a read error. This chain uses TRBV12-3 or TRBV12-4 with TRBJ2-3; D possibly matches TRBD1 or TRBD2 (5 bases each). CDR3 length equals 15 residues. Trimming stripped 5 bases from V and 2 bases from J, with 14 bases between. CDR3 protein: CASSQVIGTTDTQYF. The CDR3 bases are TGTGCCAGCAGTCAAGTAATTGGGACCACAGATACGCAGTATTTT.

This clonotype has a count of ten or more. The chain recombines TRBV6-4 with TRBJ2-3; 9 nucleotides agree with TRBD2. The CDR3 length is 13 residues. Germline-derived CDR1 and CDR2 are MRHNA and SNTAGT. After removal of 4 bases from V and 5 bases from J, the junction contained 1 base not matched to a gene. This CDR3 reads CASSGLAEDTQYF. CDR3 coding DNA: TGTGCCAGCAGTGGACTAGCGGAAGATACGCAGTATTTT.

This clonotype was seen more than once but under ten times. The CDR3 loop is CASSPRGRPQHF. CDR3 nucleotides: TGTGCCAGCAGCCCCCGCGGCCGGCCCCAGCATTTT. The gene calls are TRBV7-2 and TRBJ1-5, with unresolved D. This CDR3 is built from 12 residues. Trimming took off 5 bases at V and 9 bases at J, with 11 bases between the two ends. Germline CDR1 is SGHTA and CDR2 is FQGNSA.

This CDR3 reads CASSSIQRQQETQYF. As DNA, the CDR3 is TGTGCCAGCAGTTCCATACAGCGGCAACAAGAGACCCAGTACTTC. The chain recombines TRBV6-2 or TRBV6-3 with TRBJ2-5, with D possibly matching TRBD2 (5 bases). The CDR3 sequence is 15 residues long. The germline V and J ends were trimmed by 4 bases and 2 bases, with 14 bases remaining between them. Per germline, CDR1 MNHEY and CDR2 SVGEGT.

As regards this clonotype: Mismatch with germline at one junction end may stem from a read error. This chain links TRBV2 with TRBJ1-1; unclear D gene. The CDR3 is 14 residues long. Germline V lookup: CDR1 SNHLY, CDR2 FYNNEI. CDR3 sequence (DNA): TGTGCCAACAGTGAAGCTCGGGGGAACACTGAAGCTTTCTTT. Protein sequence: CANSEARGNTEAFF. Filled out from reference TRBV2 and TRBJ1-1, the complete variable domain reads EPEVTQTPSHQVTQMGQEVILRCVPISNHLYFYWYRQILGQKVEFLVSFYNNEISEKSEIFDDQFSVERPDGSNFTLKIRSTKLEDSAMYFCANSEARGNTEAFFGQGTRLTVV.

This clonotype occurred a few times. The V gene is TRBV7-9, the J gene TRBJ2-7; D gene uncertain. The J call is doubtful: the DNA matches TRBJ2-5 better. This CDR3 region has 12 residues. CDR1 SEHNR and CDR2 FQNEAQ come from the germline V gene (reference sequence). CDR3 loop: CASSVPYKTQYF. CDR3 coding DNA: TGTGCCAGCAGCGTACCCTACAAGACCCAGTACTTC.